The clone carrying this T cell receptor (beta chain) was counted ten times or more. This sample was included in a study of regulatory T cells in long-lasting Graves disease. Time point denoted: newly diagnosed GD, antithyroid drugs for less than 3 months. PBMC-derived RNA was used for the TCR library. Investigators prepared the TCR beta libraries by applying iRepertoire HTBI primers and Arm-PCR of CDR3 regions. MiXCR, applied by TCRdb to the multiplex PCR reads, yields one record per CDR3 protein. The sample holds fewer than 550,000 distinct CDR3 sequences; roughly 15% are singletons and the top ten take 25%. Trimming stripped 6 bases from V and 3 bases from J, with 17 bases between. The germline V gene has CDR1 MDHEN and CDR2 SYDVKM. There are 15 residues in the CDR3. This sample also belongs to another study, concerning T cells in Graves' hyperthyroidism and ophthalmopathy.

The sequencing used peripheral blood mononuclear cells (PBMCs), collected at new diagnosis, from a patient treated with antithyroid drugs. The sequence was obtained from a middle-aged woman with Graves disease. The chain recombines TRBV28 with TRBJ2-5; TRBD1 is a possible D gene (5 bases). The CDR3 DNA is TGTGCCAGCAGCCACCTTTTCGGACATGAAGAGACCCAGTACTTC. Encoded protein: CASSHLFGHEETQYF.